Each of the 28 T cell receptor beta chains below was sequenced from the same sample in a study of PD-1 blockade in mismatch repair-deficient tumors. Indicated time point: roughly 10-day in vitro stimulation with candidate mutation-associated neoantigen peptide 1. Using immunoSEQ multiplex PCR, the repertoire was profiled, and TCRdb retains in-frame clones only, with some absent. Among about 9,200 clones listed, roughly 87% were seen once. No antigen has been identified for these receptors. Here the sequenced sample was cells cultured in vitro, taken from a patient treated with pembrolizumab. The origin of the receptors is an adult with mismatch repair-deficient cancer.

CDR3: CASGGQGSRNQPQHF. CDR3 nucleotide sequence: TGTGCCAGCGGGGGACAGGGAAGCAGGAATCAGCCCCAGCATTTT. The rearrangement uses TRBV2 and TRBJ1-5; 9 bases align to TRBD1. Germline V gene lookup returns CDR1 SNHLY and CDR2 FYNNEI. The CDR3 loop spans 15 amino acids. V lost 8 bases and J lost 4; bases outside the gene matches: 9.

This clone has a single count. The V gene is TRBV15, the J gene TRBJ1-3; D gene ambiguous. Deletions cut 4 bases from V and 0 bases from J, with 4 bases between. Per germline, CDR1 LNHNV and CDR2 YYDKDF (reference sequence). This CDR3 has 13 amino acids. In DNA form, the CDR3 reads TGTGCCACCAGCACCGACTCTGGAAACACCATATATTTT. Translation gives CATSTDSGNTIYF.

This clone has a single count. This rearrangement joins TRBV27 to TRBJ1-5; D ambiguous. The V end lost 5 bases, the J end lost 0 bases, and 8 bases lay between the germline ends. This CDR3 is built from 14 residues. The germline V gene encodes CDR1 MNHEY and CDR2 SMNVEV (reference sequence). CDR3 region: CASSAVHSNQPQHF. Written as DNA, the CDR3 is TGTGCCAGCAGTGCTGTTCATAGCAATCAGCCCCAGCATTTT.

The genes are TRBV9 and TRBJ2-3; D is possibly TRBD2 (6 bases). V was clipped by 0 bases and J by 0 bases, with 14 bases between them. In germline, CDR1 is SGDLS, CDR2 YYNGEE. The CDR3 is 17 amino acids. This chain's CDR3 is CASSVVASGESTDTQYF. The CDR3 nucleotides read TGTGCCAGCAGCGTAGTAGCCTCGGGGGAGAGCACAGATACGCAGTATTTT.

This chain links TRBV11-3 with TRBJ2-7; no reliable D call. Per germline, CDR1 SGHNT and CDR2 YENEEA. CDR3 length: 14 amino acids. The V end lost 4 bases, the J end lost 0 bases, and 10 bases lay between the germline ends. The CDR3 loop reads CASSWRYTSYEQYF. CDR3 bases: TGTGCCAGCAGCTGGCGGTACACCTCCTACGAGCAGTACTTC.

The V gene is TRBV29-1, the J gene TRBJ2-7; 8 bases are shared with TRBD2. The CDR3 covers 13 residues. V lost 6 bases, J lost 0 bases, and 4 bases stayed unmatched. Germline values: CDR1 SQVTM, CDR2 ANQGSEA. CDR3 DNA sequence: TGCAGCGTGGGGGCGGGGGGCTCCTACGAGCAGTACTTC. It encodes CSVGAGGSYEQYF.

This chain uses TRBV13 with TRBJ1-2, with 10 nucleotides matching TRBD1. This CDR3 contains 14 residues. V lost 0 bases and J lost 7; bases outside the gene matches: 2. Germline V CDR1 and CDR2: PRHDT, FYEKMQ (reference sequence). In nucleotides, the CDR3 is TGTGCCAGCAGCTTAGGCGACAGGGGGCTTGGCTACACCTTC. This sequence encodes CASSLGDRGLGYTF. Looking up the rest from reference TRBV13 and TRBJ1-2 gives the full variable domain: AAGVIQSPRHLIKEKRETATLKCYPIPRHDTVYWYQQGPGQDPQFLISFYEKMQSDKGSIPDRFSAQQFSDYHSELNMSSLELGDSALYFCASSLGDRGLGYTFGSGTRLTVV.

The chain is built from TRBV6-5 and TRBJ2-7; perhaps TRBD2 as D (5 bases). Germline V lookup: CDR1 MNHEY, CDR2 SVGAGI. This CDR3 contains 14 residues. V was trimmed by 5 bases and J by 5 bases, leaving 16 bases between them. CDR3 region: CASSRLSGSDEQYF. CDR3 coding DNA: TGTGCCAGCAGTCGTCTCAGCGGTAGCGACGAGCAGTACTTC.

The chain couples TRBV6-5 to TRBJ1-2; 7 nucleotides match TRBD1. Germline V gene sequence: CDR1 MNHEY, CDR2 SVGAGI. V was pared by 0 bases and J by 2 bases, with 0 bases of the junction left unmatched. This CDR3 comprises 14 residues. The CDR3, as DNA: TGTGCCAGCAGTTACTCACAGGGGAACTATGGCTACACCTTC. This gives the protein CASSYSQGNYGYTF.

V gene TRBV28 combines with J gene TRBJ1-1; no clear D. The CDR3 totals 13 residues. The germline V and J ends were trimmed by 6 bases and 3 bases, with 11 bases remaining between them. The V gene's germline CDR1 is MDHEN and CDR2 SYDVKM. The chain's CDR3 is CASRLPVDTEAFF. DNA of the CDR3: TGTGCCAGCAGGCTTCCCGTGGACACTGAAGCTTTCTTT.

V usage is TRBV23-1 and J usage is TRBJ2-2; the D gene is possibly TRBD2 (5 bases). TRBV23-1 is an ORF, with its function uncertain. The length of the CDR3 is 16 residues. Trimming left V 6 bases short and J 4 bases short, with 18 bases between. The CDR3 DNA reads TGCGCCAGCAGGGTTTCACGGGGTCGGGTCACCGGGGAGCTGTTTTTT. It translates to CASRVSRGRVTGELFF.

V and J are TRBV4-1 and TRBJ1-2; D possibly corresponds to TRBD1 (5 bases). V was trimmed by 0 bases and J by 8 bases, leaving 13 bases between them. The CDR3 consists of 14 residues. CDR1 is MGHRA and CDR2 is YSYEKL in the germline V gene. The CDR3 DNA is TGCGCCAGCAGCCAAGATATGGGGCAGGAGGGCTACACCTTC. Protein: CASSQDMGQEGYTF.

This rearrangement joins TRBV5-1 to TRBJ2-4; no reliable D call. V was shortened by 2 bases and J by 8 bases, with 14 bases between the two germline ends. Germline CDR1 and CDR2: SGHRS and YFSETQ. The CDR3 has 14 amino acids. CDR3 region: CASSFRPDGDIQYF. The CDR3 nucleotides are TGCGCCAGCAGCTTCCGCCCCGATGGAGACATTCAGTACTTC.

The DNA of the CDR3 is TGTGCCAGCAGTTCCCTATTTACCGCCCAGCCCCAGCATTTT. Encoded protein: CASSSLFTAQPQHF. The rearrangement joins TRBV6-5 to TRBJ1-5; D unresolved. The germline V gene encodes CDR1 MNHEY and CDR2 SVGAGI. The CDR3 runs to 14 residues. V was pared by 4 bases and J by 7 bases, with 14 bases between.

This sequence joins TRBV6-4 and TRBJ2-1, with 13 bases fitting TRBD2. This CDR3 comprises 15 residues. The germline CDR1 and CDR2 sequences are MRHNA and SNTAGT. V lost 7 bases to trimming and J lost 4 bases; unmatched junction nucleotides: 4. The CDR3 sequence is CASTRTSGSYNEQFF. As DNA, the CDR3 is TGTGCCAGCACCCGGACTAGCGGGAGTTACAATGAGCAGTTCTTC.

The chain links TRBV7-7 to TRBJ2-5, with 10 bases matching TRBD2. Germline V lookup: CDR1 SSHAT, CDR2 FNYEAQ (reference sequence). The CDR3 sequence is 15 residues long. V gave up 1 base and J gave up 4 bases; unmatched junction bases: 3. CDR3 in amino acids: CASSLVPSGRETQYF. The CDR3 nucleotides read TGTGCCAGCAGCTTAGTTCCTAGCGGGAGAGAGACCCAGTACTTC.

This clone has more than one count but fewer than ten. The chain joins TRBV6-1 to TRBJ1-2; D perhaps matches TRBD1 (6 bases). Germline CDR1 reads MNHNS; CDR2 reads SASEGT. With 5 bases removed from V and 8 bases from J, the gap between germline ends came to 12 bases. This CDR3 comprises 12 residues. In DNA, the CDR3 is TGTGCCAGCAGTTTGGGGGCGGTAGGCTACACCTTC. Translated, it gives CASSLGAVGYTF.

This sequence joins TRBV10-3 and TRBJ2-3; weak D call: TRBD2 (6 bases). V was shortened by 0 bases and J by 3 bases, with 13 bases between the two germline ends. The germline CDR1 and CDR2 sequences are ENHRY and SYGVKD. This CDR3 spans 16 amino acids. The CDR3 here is CAISESVRGGTDTQYF. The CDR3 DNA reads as TGTGCCATCAGTGAGTCTGTTAGGGGAGGAACAGATACGCAGTATTTT.

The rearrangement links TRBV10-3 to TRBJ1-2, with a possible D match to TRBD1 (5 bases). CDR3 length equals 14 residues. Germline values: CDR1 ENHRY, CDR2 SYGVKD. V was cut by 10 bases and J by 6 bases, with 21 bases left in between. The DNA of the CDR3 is TGTGCCACCGGGGGGGGGATGCCCCCCGATGGCTACACCTTC. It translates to CATGGGMPPDGYTF.

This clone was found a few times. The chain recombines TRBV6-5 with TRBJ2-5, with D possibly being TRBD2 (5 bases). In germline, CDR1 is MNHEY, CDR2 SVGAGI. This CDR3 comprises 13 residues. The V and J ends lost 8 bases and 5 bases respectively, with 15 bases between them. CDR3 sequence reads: CASSLQRGETQYF. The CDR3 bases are TGTGCCAGCTCCCTTCAACGAGGGGAGACCCAGTACTTC.

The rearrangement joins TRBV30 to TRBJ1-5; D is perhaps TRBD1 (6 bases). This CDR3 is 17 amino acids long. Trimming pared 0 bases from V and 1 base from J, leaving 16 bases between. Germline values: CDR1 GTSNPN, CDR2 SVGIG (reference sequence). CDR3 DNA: TGTGCCTGGAGTGTAGGACGTCGACAGGCCAGCAATCAGCCCCAGCATTTT. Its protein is CAWSVGRRQASNQPQHF.

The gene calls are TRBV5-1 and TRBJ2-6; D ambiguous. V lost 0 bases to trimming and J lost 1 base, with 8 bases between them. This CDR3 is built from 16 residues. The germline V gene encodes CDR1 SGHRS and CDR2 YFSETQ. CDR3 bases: TGCGCCAGCAGCTTGGCCCGTCTTTCTGGGGCCAACGTCCTGACTTTC. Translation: CASSLARLSGANVLTF.

CDR3 protein: CASSLGRIYGYTF. CDR3 DNA: TGTGCCAGCAGCTTGGGCAGGATCTATGGCTACACCTTC. V gene TRBV5-8 combines with J gene TRBJ1-2; D gene unclear. Germline values: CDR1 SGHTS, CDR2 YDEGEE. CDR3 size: 13 residues. V lost 0 bases to trimming and J lost 4 bases, with 7 bases between them. The whole variable domain, filled in from reference TRBV5-8 and TRBJ1-2, reads EAGVTQSPTHLIKTRGQQATLRCSPISGHTSVYWYQQALGLGLQFLLWYDEGEERNRGNFPPRFSGRQFPNYSSELNVNALELEDSALYLCASSLGRIYGYTFGSGTRLTVV.

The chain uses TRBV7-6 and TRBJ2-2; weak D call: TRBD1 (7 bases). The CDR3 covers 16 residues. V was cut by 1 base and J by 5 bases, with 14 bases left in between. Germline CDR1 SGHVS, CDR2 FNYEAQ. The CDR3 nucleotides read TGTGCCAGCAGCTTAGGATCACAGGGGACTACCGGGGAGCTGTTTTTT. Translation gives CASSLGSQGTTGELFF.

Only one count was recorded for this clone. The CDR3 DNA reads TGTGCCAGCAACACACTTAGGCCCTACGAGCAGTACTTC. It codes for CASNTLRPYEQYF. V and J are TRBV6-1 and TRBJ2-7; D is ambiguous. Trimming took off 7 bases at V and 2 bases at J, with 12 bases between the two ends. Germline loops: CDR1 MNHNS, CDR2 SASEGT. The CDR3 consists of 13 residues.

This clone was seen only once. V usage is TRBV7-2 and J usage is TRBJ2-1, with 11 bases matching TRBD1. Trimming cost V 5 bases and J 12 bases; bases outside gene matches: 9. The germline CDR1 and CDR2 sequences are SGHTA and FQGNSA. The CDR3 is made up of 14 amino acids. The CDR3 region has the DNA TGTGCCAGCAGCCCAAGGACAGGGGGCTCCGCGCAGTTCTTC. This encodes CASSPRTGGSAQFF.

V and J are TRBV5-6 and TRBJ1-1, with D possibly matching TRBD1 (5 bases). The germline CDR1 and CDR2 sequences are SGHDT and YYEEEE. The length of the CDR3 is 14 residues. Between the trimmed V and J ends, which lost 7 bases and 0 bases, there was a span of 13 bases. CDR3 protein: CASRGFSVNTEAFF. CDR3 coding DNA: TGTGCCAGCCGGGGGTTCTCAGTGAACACTGAAGCTTTCTTT.

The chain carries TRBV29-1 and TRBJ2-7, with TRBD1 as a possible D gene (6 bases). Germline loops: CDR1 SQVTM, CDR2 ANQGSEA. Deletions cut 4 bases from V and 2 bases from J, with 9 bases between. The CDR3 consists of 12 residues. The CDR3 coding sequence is TGCAGCGTTGCACAGGGCACCTACGAGCAGTACTTC. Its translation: CSVAQGTYEQYF.